The 26 T cell receptor beta chains below all came from one sample that was sequenced in a study of T cells in localized non-small cell lung cancer. Profiling relied on immunoSEQ multiplex PCR, and the TCRdb table lists in-frame clones only, not all of them. This sample has 35,000 to 40,000 clones, with around 90% found just once. This specimen was peripheral blood, taken before any cancer treatment. The source of these receptors is a woman aged 35 to 69 with stage I lung adenocarcinoma.

A few counts support this clone. The chain is built from TRBV5-1 and TRBJ1-1, with 8 bases lining up with TRBD1. Trimming took 4 bases from V and 6 from J; bases not matched to a gene: 8. The V gene's germline CDR1 is SGHRS and CDR2 YFSETQ. The CDR3 totals 14 residues. The CDR3 region is CASSPRTGSAEAFF. In nucleotides, the CDR3 is TGCGCCAGCAGCCCTCGGACAGGGTCGGCTGAAGCTTTCTTT.

This chain joins TRBV4-1 and TRBJ2-5; no definite D call. Trimming stripped 3 bases from V and 8 bases from J, with 7 bases between. The CDR3 has 11 residues. The germline V gene encodes CDR1 MGHRA and CDR2 YSYEKL. The DNA of the CDR3 is TGCGCCAGCAGCCAGCGAAGCACCCAGTACTTC. Protein sequence: CASSQRSTQYF.

The genes are TRBV28 and TRBJ2-4; 9 positions match TRBD1. Germline CDR1 MDHEN, CDR2 SYDVKM. The CDR3 is 15 amino acids. The J segment lost 7 bases and the V segment lost 5 bases, leaving 9 bases of the junction unmatched. The CDR3 spells CASSANPGQGNIQYF. In DNA form, the CDR3 reads TGTGCCAGCAGTGCCAACCCGGGACAGGGTAACATTCAGTACTTC.

This chain joins TRBV14 and TRBJ2-3; possibly TRBD1 for D (5 bases). The germline V and J ends were trimmed by 8 bases and 1 base, with 10 bases remaining between them. The CDR3 totals 13 residues. CDR1 is SGHDN, CDR2 FVKESK, per germline. CDR3 sequence: CASGHAGTDTQYF. CDR3 nucleotides: TGTGCCAGCGGACATGCGGGCACAGATACGCAGTATTTT.

This chain links TRBV19 with TRBJ1-4; perhaps TRBD1 as D (5 bases). V was cut by 1 base and J by 3 bases, with 9 bases left in between. Germline V gives CDR1 LNHDA, CDR2 SQIVND (reference sequence). The CDR3 is made up of 15 amino acids. The CDR3 bases are TGTGCCAGTAGTATAGGACAGTCGTCTAATGAAAAACTGTTTTTT. Residues: CASSIGQSSNEKLFF.

The chain has TRBV27 and TRBJ1-1, with 7 bases lining up with TRBD1. The germline gives CDR1 MNHEY, CDR2 SMNVEV (reference sequence). The CDR3 totals 15 residues. V was clipped by 4 bases and J by 1 base; unmatched bases: 6. The CDR3 sequence is CASSSYTGANTEAFF. CDR3 DNA sequence: TGTGCCAGCAGTTCTTACACAGGGGCGAACACTGAAGCTTTCTTT.

CDR3 in DNA: TGTGCCTGGAGACGAAACAGGGCGTTTGGAAACACCATATATTTT. Amino acids: CAWRRNRAFGNTIYF. The V call is TRBV30, the J call TRBJ1-3; D might be TRBD1 (6 bases). Trimming removed 3 bases from V and 3 bases from J, with 15 bases in between. The CDR3 covers 15 residues. CDR1 is GTSNPN and CDR2 is SVGIG in the germline V gene (reference sequence).

The chain combines TRBV4-1 with TRBJ1-4; 8 bases are a match to TRBD1. Germline assignment: CDR1 MGHRA and CDR2 YSYEKL. V lost 0 bases, J lost 7 bases, and 4 bases stayed unmatched. The CDR3 contains 15 residues. Here the CDR3 DNA reads TGCGCCAGCAGCCAAGAGGCAGGGGGCATTGAAAAACTGTTTTTT. As protein: CASSQEAGGIEKLFF.

The CDR3 here is CAISEFQRGRSSYNEQFF. The DNA for the CDR3 is TGTGCCATCAGTGAGTTCCAGCGGGGCCGGAGCTCCTACAATGAGCAGTTCTTC. V usage is TRBV10-3 and J usage is TRBJ2-1; 7 positions match TRBD2. The germline CDR1 and CDR2 sequences are ENHRY and SYGVKD. The V and J ends lost 1 base and 0 bases, in that order; junction bases with no gene match: 9. There are 18 residues in the CDR3.

The gene calls are TRBV7-9 and TRBJ1-3; TRBD1 is a possible D gene (5 bases). This CDR3 is 14 amino acids long. Germline V CDR1 and CDR2: SEHNR, FQNEAQ (reference sequence). Trimming cost V 3 bases and J 4 bases, with 10 bases left between them. The CDR3 here is CASSFQGGGNTIYF. The CDR3 DNA follows: TGTGCCAGCAGCTTTCAGGGCGGCGGAAACACCATATATTTT.

As for this clone: One junction end disagrees with the germline gene, perhaps due to a read error. This chain links TRBV7-7 with TRBJ2-5; tentative D call: TRBD2 (6 bases). The CDR3 spans 16 residues. Germline V gene sequence: CDR1 SSHAT, CDR2 FNYEAQ (reference sequence). CDR3 DNA sequence: TGTGCTAGCAGCGCGTCTCAGCTAGCGTCCCAAGAGACCCAGTACTTC. It yields the protein CASSASQLASQETQYF.

The chain combines TRBV28 with TRBJ1-1; tentatively, D is TRBD1 (5 bases). Germline-derived CDR1 and CDR2 are MDHEN and SYDVKM. Trimming stripped 3 bases from V and 7 bases from J, with 21 bases between. The length of the CDR3 is 16 residues. The CDR3 DNA sequence: TGTGCCAGCAGTTTGGCAACGGGGCTAAAGGGAGGTGAAGCTTTCTTT. This gives the protein CASSLATGLKGGEAFF. The full variable domain, in which reference TRBV28 and TRBJ1-1 provide the parts outside the CDR3, is DVKVTQSSRYLVKRTGEKVFLECVQDMDHENMFWYRQDPGLGLRLIYFSYDVKMKEKGDIPEGYSVSREKKERFSLILESASTNQTSMYLCASSLATGLKGGEAFFGQGTRLTVV.

The V and J genes are TRBV18 and TRBJ1-2; D is perhaps TRBD1 (6 bases). CDR1 KGHSH and CDR2 LQKENI come from the germline V gene. V dropped 3 bases and J dropped 1 base, with 9 bases sitting between them. The CDR3 is 14 residues long. In DNA, the CDR3 is TGTGCCAGCTCACCGACAGGCCGTAACTATGGCTACACCTTC. Amino acids: CASSPTGRNYGYTF.

This chain links TRBV5-5 with TRBJ2-1, with 7 positions matching TRBD2. Germline V gene sequence: CDR1 SGHKS, CDR2 YYEKEE (reference sequence). CDR3 length: 17 residues. V was clipped by 1 base and J by 3 bases; unmatched bases: 10. The CDR3 DNA is TGTGCCAGCAGCTTGTCGGGGCAGCGGGGCGACTACAATGAGCAGTTCTTC. Amino acids: CASSLSGQRGDYNEQFF.

This chain joins TRBV7-9 and TRBJ2-1; perhaps TRBD1 as D (5 bases). The germline gives CDR1 SEHNR, CDR2 FQNEAQ (reference sequence). There are 13 residues in the CDR3. V was shortened by 5 bases and J by 10 bases, with 15 bases between the two germline ends. The CDR3 region is CASSLRDDMEQFF. The CDR3 DNA reads TGTGCCAGCAGCCTCAGGGATGACATGGAGCAGTTCTTC.

The rearrangement joins TRBV18 to TRBJ2-7; TRBD2 matches at 14 bases. V gave up 6 bases and J gave up 5 bases; unmatched junction bases: 9. Germline V lookup: CDR1 KGHSH, CDR2 LQKENI. The CDR3 length is 16 residues. The CDR3 is CASSPGTSGRIDEQYF. The CDR3 region has the DNA TGTGCCAGCTCCCCCGGGACTAGCGGGAGAATAGACGAGCAGTACTTC.

The chain employs TRBV7-3 and TRBJ2-2; 9 bases are a match to TRBD1. The length of the CDR3 is 15 residues. After removal of 5 bases from V and 5 bases from J, the junction contained 6 bases not matched to a gene. CDR1 is SGHTA, CDR2 FQGTGA, per germline. CDR3 nucleotides: TGTGCCAGCAGCCGGGGACAGGGCGTGACCGGGGAGCTGTTTTTT. Protein: CASSRGQGVTGELFF.

This clone was detected only a few times. The gene calls are TRBV30 and TRBJ2-1; D is perhaps TRBD1 (7 bases). Germline lookup yields CDR1 GTSNPN and CDR2 SVGIG (reference sequence). The ends were cut back, 4 bases at V and 0 bases at J, with 16 bases in the middle. The CDR3 is 16 residues long. DNA for the CDR3: TGTGCCTGGAACCCGGGGAGGACAGGCTCCTACAATGAGCAGTTCTTC. This translates into CAWNPGRTGSYNEQFF.

The genes are TRBV2 and TRBJ1-1, with no clear D. Germline V CDR1 and CDR2: SNHLY, FYNNEI. CDR3 size: 15 residues. V was cut by 5 bases and J by 4 bases, with 17 bases left in between. The CDR3 spells CASSLTGSFLTEAFF. DNA of the CDR3: TGTGCCAGCAGTTTAACCGGGTCCTTTCTCACTGAAGCTTTCTTT.

The chain employs TRBV5-1 and TRBJ2-7; 9 nucleotides match TRBD2. Per the germline V gene, CDR1 is SGHRS and CDR2 is YFSETQ. There are 19 residues in the CDR3. V gave up 0 bases and J gave up 10 bases; unmatched junction bases: 23. In DNA form, the CDR3 reads TGCGCCAGCAGCTTGGGCGCACGGCGGGGCGGGAGGGCCGAGGGAGAACAGTACTTC. The encoded protein is CASSLGARRGGRAEGEQYF.

This sequence joins TRBV18 and TRBJ2-6, with D possibly matching TRBD1 (6 bases). Germline CDR1 reads KGHSH; CDR2 reads LQKENI. V lost 4 bases and J 0 bases, leaving 13 bases between the germline ends. CDR3 length: 17 amino acids. CDR3 bases: TGTGCCAGCTCACGGGACACAAGGTCCTCTGGGGCCAACGTCCTGACTTTC. Its translation: CASSRDTRSSGANVLTF. Full variable domain (remainder filled in from reference TRBV18 and TRBJ2-6): NAGVMQNPRHLVRRRGQEARLRCSPMKGHSHVYWYRQLPEEGLKFMVYLQKENIIDESGMPKERFSAEFPKEGPSILRIQQVVRGDSAAYFCASSRDTRSSGANVLTFGAGSRLTVL.

Note on this clone: Other DNA variants within this sample encode the same CDR3. V and J are TRBV10-3 and TRBJ1-2; no firm D call. Trimming took 10 bases from V and 1 from J, leaving 13 bases between them. CDR3 length equals 13 residues. Germline V gene lookup returns CDR1 ENHRY and CDR2 SYGVKD. The chain's CDR3 is CATRRILNYGYTF. CDR3 coding DNA: TGTGCCACTCGACGGATCCTTAACTATGGCTACACCTTC.

J is TRBJ2-2 and V is TRBV6-5; 9 bases align to TRBD1. The CDR3 has 15 residues. Germline V CDR1 and CDR2: MNHEY, SVGAGI. V was pared by 5 bases and J by 7 bases, with 8 bases of the junction left unmatched. This CDR3 is CASSAPNRGHGELFF. The CDR3 nucleotides read TGTGCCAGCAGTGCCCCGAACAGGGGGCACGGGGAGCTGTTTTTT.

The chain links TRBV6-1 to TRBJ2-3; TRBD2 might be the D (6 bases). From germline, CDR1 is MNHNS and CDR2 SASEGT. The V end lost 0 bases, the J end lost 7 bases, and 8 bases lay between the germline ends. The CDR3 spans 13 residues. CDR3 protein: CASSEAGGYTQYF. The DNA of the CDR3 is TGTGCCAGCAGTGAAGCGGGGGGATATACGCAGTATTTT.

This chain uses TRBV7-9 with TRBJ2-4; 7 nucleotides align to TRBD2. Germline V lookup: CDR1 SEHNR, CDR2 FQNEAQ (reference sequence). Germline trimming cut 0 bases from V and 9 bases from J; bases unmatched to any gene: 5. This CDR3 has 14 residues. This CDR3 reads CASSLAVGGGIQYF. CDR3 coding DNA: TGTGCCAGCAGCTTAGCCGTGGGCGGGGGCATTCAGTACTTC.

The chain links TRBV19 to TRBJ2-3; TRBD2 is a possible D gene (6 bases). V dropped 1 base and J dropped 2 bases, with 10 bases sitting between them. Germline loops: CDR1 LNHDA, CDR2 SQIVND (reference sequence). The CDR3 runs 15 residues. The CDR3 loop reads CASSIVVAVTDTQYF. The CDR3, as DNA: TGTGCCAGTAGTATAGTGGTAGCGGTCACAGATACGCAGTATTTT.